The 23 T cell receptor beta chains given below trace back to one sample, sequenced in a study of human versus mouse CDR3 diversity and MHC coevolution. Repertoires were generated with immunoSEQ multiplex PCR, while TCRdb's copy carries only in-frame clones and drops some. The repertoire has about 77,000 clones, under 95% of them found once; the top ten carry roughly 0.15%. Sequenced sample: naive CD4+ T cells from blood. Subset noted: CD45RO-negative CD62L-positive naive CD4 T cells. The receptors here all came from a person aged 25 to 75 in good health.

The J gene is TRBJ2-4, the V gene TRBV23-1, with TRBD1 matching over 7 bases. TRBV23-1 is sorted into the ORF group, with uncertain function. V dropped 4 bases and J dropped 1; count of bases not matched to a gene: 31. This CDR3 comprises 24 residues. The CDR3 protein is CASSLNRDSDTPPIAKKAKNIQYF. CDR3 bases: TGCGCCAGCAGTCTAAACCGGGACAGCGACACCCCCCCCATAGCCAAAAAGGCCAAAAACATTCAGTACTTC.

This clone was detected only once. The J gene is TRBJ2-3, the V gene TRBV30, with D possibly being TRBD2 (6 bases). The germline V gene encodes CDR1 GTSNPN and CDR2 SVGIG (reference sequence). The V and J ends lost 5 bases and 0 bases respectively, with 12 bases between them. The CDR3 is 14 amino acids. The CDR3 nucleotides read TGTGCCTGGGGGGTGGGGGGAAGCACAGATACGCAGTATTTT. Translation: CAWGVGGSTDTQYF.

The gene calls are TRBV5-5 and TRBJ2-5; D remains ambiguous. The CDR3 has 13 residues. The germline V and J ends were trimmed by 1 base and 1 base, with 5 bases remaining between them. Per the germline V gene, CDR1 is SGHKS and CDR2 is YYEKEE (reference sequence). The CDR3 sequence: CASSLPGQETQYF. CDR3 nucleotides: TGTGCCAGCAGCTTGCCGGGCCAAGAGACCCAGTACTTC. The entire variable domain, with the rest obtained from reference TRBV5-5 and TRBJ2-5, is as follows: DAGVTQSPTHLIKTRGQQVTLRCSPISGHKSVSWYQQVLGQGPQFIFQYYEKEERGRGNFPDRFSARQFPNYSSELNVNALLLGDSALYLCASSLPGQETQYFGPGTRLLVL.

CDR3 DNA sequence: TGTGCCATCATGCAGGGGGCTGCCAACACCGGGGAGCTGTTTTTT. This translates into CAIMQGAANTGELFF. The rearrangement joins TRBV10-3 to TRBJ2-2; 8 nucleotides align to TRBD1. The germline V gene has CDR1 ENHRY and CDR2 SYGVKD. The J segment lost 2 bases and the V segment lost 7 bases, leaving 6 bases of the junction unmatched. The CDR3 totals 15 residues.

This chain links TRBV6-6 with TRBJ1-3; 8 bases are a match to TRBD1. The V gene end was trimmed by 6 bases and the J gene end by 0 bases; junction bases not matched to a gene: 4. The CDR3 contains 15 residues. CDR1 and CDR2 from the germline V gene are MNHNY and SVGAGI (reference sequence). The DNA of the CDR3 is TGTGCCAGCAGCCAGGGGGCTAGCTCTGGAAACACCATATATTTT. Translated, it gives CASSQGASSGNTIYF.

The CDR3 reads CASGPGQATDTQYF. CDR3 nucleotides: TGCGCCAGCGGCCCCGGACAGGCCACAGATACGCAGTATTTT. V usage is TRBV4-1 and J usage is TRBJ2-3; 7 bases align to TRBD1. Trimming removed 8 bases from V and 2 bases from J; junction bases left unmatched: 7. This CDR3 has 14 residues. Germline V gives CDR1 MGHRA, CDR2 YSYEKL.

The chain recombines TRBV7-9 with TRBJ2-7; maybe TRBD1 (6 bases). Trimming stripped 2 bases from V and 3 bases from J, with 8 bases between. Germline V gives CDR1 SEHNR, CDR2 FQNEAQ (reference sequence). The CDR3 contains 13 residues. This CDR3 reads CASSLQGHYEQYF. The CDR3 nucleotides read TGTGCCAGCAGCTTACAGGGGCACTACGAGCAGTACTTC.

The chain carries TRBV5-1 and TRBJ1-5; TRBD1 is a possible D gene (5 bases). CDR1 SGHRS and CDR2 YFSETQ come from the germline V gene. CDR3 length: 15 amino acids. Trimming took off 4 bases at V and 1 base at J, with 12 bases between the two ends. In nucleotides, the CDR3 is TGCGCCAGCAGCCCGGACAACCTAAGCAATCAGCCCCAGCATTTT. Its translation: CASSPDNLSNQPQHF. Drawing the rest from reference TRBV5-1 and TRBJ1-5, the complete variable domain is KAGVTQTPRYLIKTRGQQVTLSCSPISGHRSVSWYQQTPGQGLQFLFEYFSETQRNKGNFPGRFSGRQFSNSRSEMNVSTLELGDSALYLCASSPDNLSNQPQHFGDGTRLSIL.

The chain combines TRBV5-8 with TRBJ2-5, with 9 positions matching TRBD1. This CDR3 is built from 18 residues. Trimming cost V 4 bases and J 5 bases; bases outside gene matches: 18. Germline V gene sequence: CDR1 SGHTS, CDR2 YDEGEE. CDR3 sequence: CASSVKRDREGFGETQYF. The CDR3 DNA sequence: TGTGCCAGCAGCGTCAAACGGGACAGGGAGGGATTTGGGGAGACCCAGTACTTC.

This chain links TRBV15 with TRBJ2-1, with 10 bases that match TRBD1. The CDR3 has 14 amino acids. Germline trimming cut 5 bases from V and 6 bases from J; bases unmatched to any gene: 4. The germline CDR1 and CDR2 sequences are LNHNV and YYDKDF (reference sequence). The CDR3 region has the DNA TGTGCCACCAGCTCCTGGACAGGGGGCAATGAGCAGTTCTTC. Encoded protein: CATSSWTGGNEQFF.

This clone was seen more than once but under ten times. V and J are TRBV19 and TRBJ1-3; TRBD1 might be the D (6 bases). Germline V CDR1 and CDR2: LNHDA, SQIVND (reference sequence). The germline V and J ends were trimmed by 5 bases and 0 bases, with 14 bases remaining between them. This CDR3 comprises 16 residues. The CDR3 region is CASSRGGTISGNTIYF. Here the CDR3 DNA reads TGTGCCAGTAGTCGGGGGGGGACAATCTCTGGAAACACCATATATTTT.

CDR3 in DNA: TGCGCCAGCAGAAGGACTCGGGATACCGGGGAGCTGTTTTTT. This sequence encodes CASRRTRDTGELFF. The rearrangement joins TRBV10-1 to TRBJ2-2; TRBD2 might be the D (5 bases). Between the trimmed V and J ends, which lost 6 bases and 5 bases, there was a span of 13 bases. The CDR3 covers 14 residues. Germline V gene sequence: CDR1 WNHNN, CDR2 SYGVQD (reference sequence).

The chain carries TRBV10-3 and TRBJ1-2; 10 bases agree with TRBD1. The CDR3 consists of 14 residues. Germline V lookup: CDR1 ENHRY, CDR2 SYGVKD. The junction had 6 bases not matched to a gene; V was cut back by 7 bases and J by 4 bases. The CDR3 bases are TGTGCCATCAAGACAGGGGGCGCGGGCTATGGCTACACCTTC. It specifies CAIKTGGAGYGYTF.

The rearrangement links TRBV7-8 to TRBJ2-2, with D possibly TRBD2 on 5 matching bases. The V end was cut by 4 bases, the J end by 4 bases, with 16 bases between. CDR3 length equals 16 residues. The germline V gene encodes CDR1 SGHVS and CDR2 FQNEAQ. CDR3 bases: TGTGCCAGCAGCTCGCGTGGGGAAGGGAGCACCGGGGAGCTGTTTTTT. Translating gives CASSSRGEGSTGELFF.

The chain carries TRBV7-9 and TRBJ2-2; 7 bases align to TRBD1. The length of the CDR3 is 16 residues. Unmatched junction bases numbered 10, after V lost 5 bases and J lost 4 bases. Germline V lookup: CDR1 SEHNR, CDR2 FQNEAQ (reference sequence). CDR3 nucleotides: TGTGCCAGCAGCGAGTTAAGGGGGCCAGGCACCGGGGAGCTGTTTTTT. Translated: CASSELRGPGTGELFF.

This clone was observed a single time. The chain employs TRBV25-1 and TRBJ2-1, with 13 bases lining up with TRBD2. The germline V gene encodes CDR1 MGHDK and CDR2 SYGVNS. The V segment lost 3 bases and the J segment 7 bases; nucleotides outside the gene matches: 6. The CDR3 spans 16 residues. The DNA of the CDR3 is TGTGCCAGCAGTGATTGGACTAGCGGGAGTGTGAATGAGCAGTTCTTC. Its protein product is CASSDWTSGSVNEQFF.

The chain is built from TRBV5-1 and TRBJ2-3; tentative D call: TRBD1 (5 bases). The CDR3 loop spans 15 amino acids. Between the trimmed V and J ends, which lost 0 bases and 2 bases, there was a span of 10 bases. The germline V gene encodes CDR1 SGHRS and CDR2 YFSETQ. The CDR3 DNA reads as TGCGCCAGCAGCTTGGAGGGGCTGGCCACAGATACGCAGTATTTT. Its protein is CASSLEGLATDTQYF.

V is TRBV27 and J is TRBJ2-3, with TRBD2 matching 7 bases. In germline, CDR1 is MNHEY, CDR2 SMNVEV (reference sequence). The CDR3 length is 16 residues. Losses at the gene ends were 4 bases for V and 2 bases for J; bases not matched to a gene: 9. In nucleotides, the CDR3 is TGTGCCAGCAGTTCGTTGGGCAGGGACTACACAGATACGCAGTATTTT. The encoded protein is CASSSLGRDYTDTQYF.

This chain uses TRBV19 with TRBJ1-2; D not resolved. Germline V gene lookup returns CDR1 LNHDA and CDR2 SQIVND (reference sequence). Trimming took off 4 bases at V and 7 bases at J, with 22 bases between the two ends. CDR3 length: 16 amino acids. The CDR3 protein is CASSNGSGRELGGYTF. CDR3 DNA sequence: TGTGCCAGTAGTAACGGTTCGGGTCGGGAGTTGGGTGGCTACACCTTC.

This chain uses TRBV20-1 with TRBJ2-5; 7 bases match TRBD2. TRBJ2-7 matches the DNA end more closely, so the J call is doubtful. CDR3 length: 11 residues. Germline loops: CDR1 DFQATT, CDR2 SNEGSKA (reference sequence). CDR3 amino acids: CSALARYEQYF. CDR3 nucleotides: TGCAGTGCACTAGCGCGATACGAGCAGTACTTC.

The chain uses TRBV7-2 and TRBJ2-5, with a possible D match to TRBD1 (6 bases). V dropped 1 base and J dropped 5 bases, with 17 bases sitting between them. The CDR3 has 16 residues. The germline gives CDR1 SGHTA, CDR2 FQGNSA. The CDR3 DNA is TGTGCCAGCAGCTTAGAGGGGGTGGGGACGCGGGAGACCCAGTACTTC. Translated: CASSLEGVGTRETQYF.

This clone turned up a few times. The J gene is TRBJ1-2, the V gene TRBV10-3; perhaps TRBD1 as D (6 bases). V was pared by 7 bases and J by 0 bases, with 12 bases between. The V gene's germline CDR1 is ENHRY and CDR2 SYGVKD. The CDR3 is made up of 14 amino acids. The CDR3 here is CAIMGTGTNYGYTF. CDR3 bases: TGTGCCATCATGGGCACAGGGACTAACTATGGCTACACCTTC.

CDR3 region: CASSLERSNYGYTF. The CDR3 region has the DNA TGTGCCAGCAGCTTGGAGCGTTCTAACTATGGCTACACCTTC. The chain has TRBV5-4 and TRBJ1-2; unclear D gene. Germline V gene data show CDR1 as SGHNT and CDR2 as YYREEE (reference sequence). The V end was cut by 0 bases, the J end by 0 bases, with 6 bases between. The CDR3 totals 14 residues. Together with reference TRBV5-4 and TRBJ1-2, the CDR3 gives the full variable domain: ETGVTQSPTHLIKTRGQQVTLRCSSQSGHNTVSWYQQALGQGPQFIFQYYREEENGRGNFPPRFSGLQFPNYSSELNVNALELDDSALYLCASSLERSNYGYTFGSGTRLTVV.